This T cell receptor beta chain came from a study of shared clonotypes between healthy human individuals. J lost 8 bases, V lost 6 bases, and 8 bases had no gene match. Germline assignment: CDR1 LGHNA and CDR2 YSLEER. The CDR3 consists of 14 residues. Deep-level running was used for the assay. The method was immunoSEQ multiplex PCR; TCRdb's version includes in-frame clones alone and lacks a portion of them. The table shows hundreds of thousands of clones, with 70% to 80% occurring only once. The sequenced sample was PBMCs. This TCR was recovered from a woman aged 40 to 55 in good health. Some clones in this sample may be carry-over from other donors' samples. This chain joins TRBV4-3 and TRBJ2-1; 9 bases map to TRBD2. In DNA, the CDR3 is TGCGCCAGCAGGGGCGGGAGGGCCTCCCATGAGCAGTTCTTC. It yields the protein CASRGGRASHEQFF.